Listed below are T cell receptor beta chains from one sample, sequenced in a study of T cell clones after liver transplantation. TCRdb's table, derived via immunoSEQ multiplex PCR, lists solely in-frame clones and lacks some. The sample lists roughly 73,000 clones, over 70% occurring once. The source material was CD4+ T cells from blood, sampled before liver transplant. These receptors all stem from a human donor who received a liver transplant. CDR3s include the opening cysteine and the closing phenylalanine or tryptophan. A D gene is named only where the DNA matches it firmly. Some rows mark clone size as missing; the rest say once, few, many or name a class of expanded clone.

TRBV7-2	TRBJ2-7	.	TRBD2	CASSLEWAGDSYEQYF	TGTGCCAGCAGCTTAGAGTGGGCGGGGGACTCCTACGAGCAGTACTTC
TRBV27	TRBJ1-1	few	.	CASSSRRLSEAFF	TGTGCCAGCAGCTCAAGGCGGTTATCTGAAGCTTTCTTT
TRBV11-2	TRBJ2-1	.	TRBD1	CASSVQGSQGDEQFF	TGTGCCAGCAGCGTACAGGGGTCACAGGGCGATGAGCAGTTCTTC
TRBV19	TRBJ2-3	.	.	CASSRSWSGDTQYF	TGTGCCAGTAGTAGGTCCTGGTCGGGAGATACGCAGTATTTT
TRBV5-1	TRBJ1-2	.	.	CASSLDWRSYTF	TGCGCCAGCAGCTTGGACTGGAGGAGCTACACCTTC
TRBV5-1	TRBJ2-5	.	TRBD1	CASSLRQGLGETQYF	TGCGCCAGCAGCCTACGACAGGGGCTTGGAGAGACCCAGTACTTC
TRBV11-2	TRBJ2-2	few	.	CASTLIGGSLTGELFF	TGTGCCAGCACCCTTATAGGGGGGAGTTTGACCGGGGAGCTGTTTTTT
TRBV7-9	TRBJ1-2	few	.	CASNPNGHQGYTF	TGTGCCAGCAACCCGAATGGACACCAAGGCTACACCTTC
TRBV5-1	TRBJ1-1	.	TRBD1	CASNDRAGVNTEAFF	TGCGCCAGCAATGACAGGGCCGGGGTAAACACTGAAGCTTTCTTT
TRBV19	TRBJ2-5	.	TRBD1	CASSIARGPGETQYF	TGTGCCAGTAGTATAGCCAGGGGGCCTGGGGAGACCCAGTACTTC
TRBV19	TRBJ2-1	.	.	CASSPRTDNEQFF	TGTGCCAGTAGTCCCCGGACAGACAATGAGCAGTTCTTC
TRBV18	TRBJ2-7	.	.	CASSPVAQGAAEQYF	TGTGCCAGCTCACCGGTGGCGCAGGGAGCTGCCGAGCAGTACTTC
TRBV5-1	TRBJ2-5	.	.	CASSPGKETQYF	TGCGCCAGCAGCCCAGGGAAGGAGACCCAGTACTTC
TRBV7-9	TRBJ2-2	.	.	CASSPSRGLFF	TGTGCCAGCAGCCCCTCCCGGGGGCTGTTTTTT
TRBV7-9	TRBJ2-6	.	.	CASSGSRQRSGANVLTF	TGTGCCAGCAGCGGGTCACGGCAGCGCTCTGGGGCCAACGTCCTGACTTTC
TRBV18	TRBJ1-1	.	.	CASSPQTDGLMAFF	TGTGCCAGCTCACCTCAGACGGACGGGCTGATGGCTTTCTTT
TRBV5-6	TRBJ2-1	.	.	CASSLLGPRVQDNEQFF	TGTGCCAGCAGCTTGCTAGGACCTAGAGTACAGGACAATGAGCAGTTCTTC
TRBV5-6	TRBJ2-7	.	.	CASSLGPSSYEQYF	TGTGCCAGCAGCTTGGGGCCTAGCTCCTACGAGCAGTACTTC
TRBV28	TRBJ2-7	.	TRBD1	CASSSWGLRGQGIDEQYF	TGTGCCAGCAGTTCCTGGGGCCTGCGGGGACAGGGGATTGACGAGCAGTACTTC
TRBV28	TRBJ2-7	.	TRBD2	CASLTGTSGTSKGCEQYF	TGTGCCAGTTTAACCGGGACTAGCGGAACCTCTAAAGGGTGCGAGCAGTACTTC
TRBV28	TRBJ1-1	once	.	CASSSSTPGQGNTEAFF	TGTGCCAGCAGCTCTTCAACACCGGGACAAGGGAACACTGAAGCTTTCTTT
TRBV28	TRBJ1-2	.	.	CASSLLGPSGYTF	TGTGCCAGCAGTTTATTAGGGCCAAGTGGCTACACCTTC
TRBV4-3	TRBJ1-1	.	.	CASSQDGFKRAFF	TGCGCCAGCAGCCAAGATGGTTTTAAGCGGGCTTTCTTT
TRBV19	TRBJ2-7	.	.	CASSIFRKGSYEQYF	TGTGCCAGTAGTATCTTTCGAAAAGGATCCTACGAGCAGTACTTC
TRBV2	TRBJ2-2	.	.	CASERSPNTGELFF	TGTGCCAGCGAACGGTCCCCGAACACCGGGGAGCTGTTTTTT
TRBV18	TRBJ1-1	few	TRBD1	CASSFNRGMNTEAFF	TGTGCCAGCTCCTTCAACAGGGGAATGAACACTGAAGCTTTCTTT
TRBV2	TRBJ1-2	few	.	CASSGRGYTF	TGTGCCAGCAGTGGTCGCGGCTACACCTTC
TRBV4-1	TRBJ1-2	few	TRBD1	CASSQVLHRGGGYTF	TGCGCCAGCAGCCAAGTTCTCCACAGGGGTGGTGGCTACACCTTC
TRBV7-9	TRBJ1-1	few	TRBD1	CASSPDRAEAFF	TGTGCCAGCAGCCCGGACAGGGCGGAAGCTTTCTTT
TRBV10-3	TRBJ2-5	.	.	CAISESSVETQYF	TGTGCCATCAGTGAGTCGTCAGTAGAGACCCAGTACTTC
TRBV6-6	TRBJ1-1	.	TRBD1	CASSRTGGAEAFF	TGTGCCAGCAGTCGGACAGGCGGCGCTGAAGCTTTCTTT
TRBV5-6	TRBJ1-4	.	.	CASSLERYSGDEKLFF	TGTGCCAGCAGCTTGGAGAGATACAGTGGGGATGAAAAACTGTTTTTT
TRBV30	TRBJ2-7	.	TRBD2	CAWSRDYSYEQYF	TGTGCCTGGAGTCGGGACTATTCCTACGAGCAGTACTTC
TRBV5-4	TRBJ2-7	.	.	CASSPKGGQSANEQYF	TGTGCCAGCAGCCCAAAGGGGGGACAGTCTGCGAACGAGCAGTACTTC
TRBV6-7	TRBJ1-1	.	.	CASRAPGWGGTEAFF	TGTGCCAGCAGAGCCCCGGGTTGGGGGGGGACTGAAGCTTTCTTT
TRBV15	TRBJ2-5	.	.	CATSRVEETQYF	TGTGCCACCAGCAGAGTGGAAGAGACCCAGTACTTC
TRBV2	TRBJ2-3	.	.	CASSGARGYDTQYF	TGTGCCAGCAGTGGCGCCAGGGGCTACGATACGCAGTATTTT
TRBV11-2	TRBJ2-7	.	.	CASSLDPGGASSYEQYF	TGTGCCAGCAGCTTAGATCCGGGGGGCGCATCGTCCTACGAGCAGTACTTC
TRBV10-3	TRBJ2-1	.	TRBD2	CAISEAGGEQFF	TGTGCCATCAGTGAAGCGGGAGGTGAGCAGTTCTTC
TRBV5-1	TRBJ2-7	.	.	CASSPRDFLEQYF	TGCGCCAGCAGCCCCCGGGACTTCCTCGAGCAGTACTTC
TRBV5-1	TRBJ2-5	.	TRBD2	CASTGTSGFETQYF	TGCGCCAGCACCGGGACTAGCGGGTTCGAGACCCAGTACTTC